The 23 T cell receptor beta chains in this list originate from one sample, sequenced in a study of blood T cell repertoires in COVID-19. Profiling relied on immunoSEQ multiplex PCR, and the TCRdb table lists in-frame clones only, not all of them. The sample carries fewer than 200,000 clones, 83% recorded once. Sequencing was carried out using PBMCs or T cells enriched from blood (not recorded which). The receptors come from a woman aged 45-65 years in a cohort exposed to, infected with or recovered from COVID-19 (not recorded which).

The chain carries TRBV7-9 and TRBJ2-7, with D tentatively TRBD1 (5 bases). Trimming pared 1 base from V and 5 bases from J, leaving 12 bases between. The CDR3 contains 14 residues. Germline CDR1 SEHNR, CDR2 FQNEAQ (reference sequence). This chain's CDR3 is CASSLGTSNNEQYF. CDR3 DNA: TGTGCCAGCAGCTTAGGGACAAGTAATAACGAGCAGTACTTC.

V usage is TRBV30 and J usage is TRBJ1-2, with D possibly being TRBD1 (6 bases). Germline V CDR1 and CDR2: GTSNPN, SVGIG (reference sequence). This CDR3 contains 15 residues. The V end lost 2 bases, the J end lost 0 bases, and 13 bases lay between the germline ends. CDR3 protein: CAWSSPGHPNYGYTF. The CDR3 bases are TGTGCCTGGAGTTCCCCGGGACACCCTAACTATGGCTACACCTTC. The full variable domain, with the rest looked up from reference TRBV30 and TRBJ1-2, is SQTIHQWPATLVQPVGSPLSLECTVEGTSNPNLYWYRQAAGRGLQLLFYSVGIGQISSEVPQNLSASRPQDRQFILSSKKLLLSDSGFYLCAWSSPGHPNYGYTFGSGTRLTVV.

J is TRBJ1-5 and V is TRBV24-1, with D hard to call. Germline V gives CDR1 KGHDR, CDR2 SFDVKD. V was trimmed by 3 bases and J by 0 bases, leaving 5 bases between them. The CDR3 loop spans 14 amino acids. The CDR3 sequence: CATSDDYSNQPQHF. In DNA, the CDR3 is TGTGCCACCAGTGATGACTATAGCAATCAGCCCCAGCATTTT.

The chain is built from TRBV2 and TRBJ1-4; 7 bases agree with TRBD1. This CDR3 contains 13 residues. Trimming took 9 bases from V and 8 from J; bases not matched to a gene: 9. CDR1 and CDR2 (germline): SNHLY, FYNNEI. CDR3 nucleotides: TGTGCCAGTTCCGAGGGGGCAGAGGAAAAACTGTTTTTT. Its protein product is CASSEGAEEKLFF.

The chain joins TRBV19 to TRBJ2-5, with a tentative D call TRBD2 (5 bases). The CDR3 totals 16 residues. Germline V gene data show CDR1 as LNHDA and CDR2 as SQIVND (reference sequence). Trimming removed 5 bases at V and 4 bases at J, with 20 bases between. This CDR3 is CASSSPRAAGGETQYF. For the CDR3, the DNA is TGTGCCAGTAGTTCCCCCCGGGCAGCTGGAGGAGAGACCCAGTACTTC.

V is TRBV5-1 and J is TRBJ2-6, with D possibly being TRBD1 (6 bases). The germline V gene encodes CDR1 SGHRS and CDR2 YFSETQ. This CDR3 spans 16 amino acids. The germline V and J ends were trimmed by 4 bases and 8 bases, with 19 bases remaining between them. DNA for the CDR3: TGCGCCAGCAGCCCCCAGGGGTCCGTCGCGACCAACGTCCTGACTTTC. This sequence encodes CASSPQGSVATNVLTF.

J is TRBJ1-1 and V is TRBV5-1; 7 bases are a match to TRBD1. Germline CDR1 reads SGHRS; CDR2 reads YFSETQ. Losses at the gene ends were 4 bases for V and 7 bases for J; bases not matched to a gene: 4. The CDR3 covers 12 residues. The CDR3 nucleotides are TGCGCCAGCAGCGACAGGGTGGGTGAAGCTTTCTTT. Translation gives CASSDRVGEAFF.

This chain links TRBV5-1 with TRBJ2-1, with 10 nucleotides matching TRBD2. Germline CDR1 and CDR2: SGHRS and YFSETQ. The CDR3 runs to 15 residues. Trimming at V came to 4 bases and at J to 5 bases, leaving 6 bases not matched to a gene. The CDR3 sequence is CASSLYSGGNNEQFF. DNA for the CDR3: TGCGCCAGCAGCCTCTATAGCGGGGGGAACAATGAGCAGTTCTTC.

This chain uses TRBV9 with TRBJ1-4; D call uncertain. Trimming shortened V by 4 bases and J by 0 bases, and 7 bases separated the two germline ends. The CDR3 totals 14 residues. The germline V gene has CDR1 SGDLS and CDR2 YYNGEE. Written as DNA, the CDR3 is TGTGCCAGCAGCCCACTTTCAACTAATGAAAAACTGTTTTTT. This gives the protein CASSPLSTNEKLFF.

The chain links TRBV7-8 to TRBJ1-1; 7 positions agree with TRBD1. The CDR3 extends over 15 amino acids. V trimming: 4 bases; J trimming: 5 bases; junction bases outside the gene matches: 10. The germline gives CDR1 SGHVS, CDR2 FQNEAQ. The chain's CDR3 is CASSSLTGVGTEAFF. In DNA form, the CDR3 reads TGTGCCAGCAGCTCGCTAACAGGGGTGGGGACTGAAGCTTTCTTT.

The V call is TRBV3-1 (or the pseudogene TRBV3-2), the J call TRBJ1-2, with D possibly being TRBD1 (6 bases). Germline CDR1 and CDR2: LGHDT and YNNKEL (reference sequence). The CDR3 length is 16 residues. V lost 1 base and J 5 bases, leaving 17 bases between the germline ends. CDR3 sequence reads: CASSQALLSGVYGYTF. The DNA of the CDR3 is TGTGCCAGCAGCCAAGCTCTTCTGTCAGGGGTTTATGGCTACACCTTC.

The rearrangement links TRBV4-2 to TRBJ2-6; D is perhaps TRBD2 (5 bases). The V gene's germline CDR1 is LGHNA and CDR2 YNFKEQ. Trimming took 3 bases from V and 0 from J, leaving 9 bases between them. The CDR3 length is 16 residues. The CDR3 region has the DNA TGTGCCAGCAGCCACCTCGGGAACTCTGGGGCCAACGTCCTGACTTTC. As protein: CASSHLGNSGANVLTF.

CDR3 residues: CASSFDRKSQPQHF. CDR3 DNA sequence: TGCGCCAGCAGTTTTGACAGGAAGTCTCAGCCCCAGCATTTT. The chain has TRBV10-1 and TRBJ1-5; perhaps TRBD1 as D (6 bases). CDR1 and CDR2 (germline): WNHNN, SYGVQD (reference sequence). The V and J ends lost 5 bases and 6 bases respectively, with 14 bases between them. This CDR3 is 14 amino acids long.

CDR3 bases: TGTGCCAGCAGCCCACCGGACAGGGATAAAACCGGGGAGCTGTTTTTT. Its protein is CASSPPDRDKTGELFF. The V gene is TRBV7-8, the J gene TRBJ2-2; TRBD1 matches at 8 bases. Per germline, CDR1 SGHVS and CDR2 FQNEAQ. The CDR3 totals 16 residues. The J segment lost 5 bases and the V segment lost 5 bases, leaving 10 bases of the junction unmatched.

In its sample, this clone was seen a few times. This chain joins TRBV5-5 and TRBJ2-7; D remains ambiguous. V was pared by 2 bases and J by 0 bases, with 9 bases between. CDR1 and CDR2 from the germline V gene are SGHKS and YYEKEE (reference sequence). This CDR3 contains 14 residues. Here the CDR3 DNA reads TGTGCCAGCAGCTTCCGCCTTAGCTCCTACGAGCAGTACTTC. Translation gives CASSFRLSSYEQYF.

The chain employs TRBV30 and TRBJ1-2, with 11 bases fitting TRBD1. The J segment lost 4 bases and the V segment lost 0 bases, leaving 7 bases of the junction unmatched. Germline V gene sequence: CDR1 GTSNPN, CDR2 SVGIG (reference sequence). CDR3 size: 16 residues. CDR3 amino acids: CAWSVLEGQGAYGYTF. The CDR3 coding sequence is TGTGCCTGGAGTGTACTCGAAGGACAGGGGGCCTATGGCTACACCTTC.

The genes are TRBV20-1 and TRBJ2-2, with D perhaps assigned TRBD1 or TRBD2 (6 bases each). V was pared by 3 bases and J by 2 bases, with 10 bases between. The CDR3 totals 14 residues. Germline V lookup: CDR1 DFQATT, CDR2 SNEGSKA (reference sequence). The CDR3, as DNA: TGCAGTGCTAGTGGGGGGACAAACACCGGGGAGCTGTTTTTT. Protein sequence: CSASGGTNTGELFF.

The J gene is TRBJ2-5, the V gene TRBV19; tentative D call: TRBD2 (6 bases). CDR1 and CDR2 (germline): LNHDA, SQIVND (reference sequence). CDR3 length: 13 residues. Trimming pared 6 bases from V and 5 bases from J, leaving 13 bases between. The CDR3 protein is CASSPAGGETQYF. The CDR3 DNA reads TGTGCCAGTAGCCCAGCCGGGGGTGAGACCCAGTACTTC.

DNA for the CDR3: TGTGCCAGCAGTTTAAGTATAGGGGGCAATCAGCCCCAGCATTTT. It yields the protein CASSLSIGGNQPQHF. The rearrangement links TRBV28 to TRBJ1-5, with D perhaps matching TRBD1 (5 bases). Trimming left V 2 bases short and J 2 bases short, with 10 bases between. Germline CDR1 and CDR2: MDHEN and SYDVKM. The CDR3 sequence is 15 residues long.

The chain has TRBV5-1 and TRBJ1-4; D not resolved. The CDR3 runs 15 residues. In germline, CDR1 is SGHRS, CDR2 YFSETQ. V gave up 4 bases and J gave up 0 bases, with 10 bases separating them. The CDR3 here is CASSGDIATNEKLFF. CDR3 coding DNA: TGCGCCAGCAGCGGTGACATCGCAACTAATGAAAAACTGTTTTTT.

Written as DNA, the CDR3 is TGTGCCAGCAGCCGGAACCGGGACAGGGTTGAAGGTGGAAACACCATATATTTT. Amino acid sequence: CASSRNRDRVEGGNTIYF. This chain links TRBV3-1 (or the pseudogene TRBV3-2) with TRBJ1-3, with 9 bases matching TRBD1. The CDR3 is 18 residues long. V lost 4 bases to trimming and J lost 3 bases; unmatched junction nucleotides: 13. Germline lookup yields CDR1 LGHDT and CDR2 YNNKEL (reference sequence).

V and J are TRBV7-3 and TRBJ1-2; 11 nucleotides align to TRBD1. V was pared by 2 bases and J by 6 bases, with 8 bases of the junction left unmatched. Germline assignment: CDR1 SGHTA and CDR2 FQGTGA. The CDR3 totals 16 residues. CDR3 protein: CASSLGGQGAADGYTF. The CDR3 DNA reads TGTGCCAGCAGCTTAGGAGGACAGGGGGCGGCGGATGGCTACACCTTC.

The CDR3 region is CASSLSRLNTEAFF. DNA of the CDR3: TGTGCCAGCAGCTTAAGCCGGTTGAACACTGAAGCTTTCTTT. The V gene is TRBV7-9, the J gene TRBJ1-1; no firm D call. Germline values: CDR1 SEHNR, CDR2 FQNEAQ (reference sequence). The CDR3 runs 14 residues. V was pared by 2 bases and J by 0 bases, with 7 bases between.